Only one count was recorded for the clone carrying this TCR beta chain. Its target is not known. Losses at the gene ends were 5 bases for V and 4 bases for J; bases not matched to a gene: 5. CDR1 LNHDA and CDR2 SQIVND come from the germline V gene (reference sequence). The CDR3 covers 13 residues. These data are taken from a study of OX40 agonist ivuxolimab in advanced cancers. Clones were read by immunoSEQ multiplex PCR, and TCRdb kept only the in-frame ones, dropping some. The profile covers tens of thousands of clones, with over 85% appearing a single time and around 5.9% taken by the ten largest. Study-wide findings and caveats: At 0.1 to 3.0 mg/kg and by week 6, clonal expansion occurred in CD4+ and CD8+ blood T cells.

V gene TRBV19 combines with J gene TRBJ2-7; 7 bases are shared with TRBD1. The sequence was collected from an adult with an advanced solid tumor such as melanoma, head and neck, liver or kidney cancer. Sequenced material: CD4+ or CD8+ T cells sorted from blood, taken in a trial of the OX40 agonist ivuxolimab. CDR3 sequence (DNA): TGTGCCAGTAGTCCAGGGGGACGGTACGAGCAGTACTTC. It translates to CASSPGGRYEQYF.